One sample yielded the 8 T cell receptor beta chains listed below, sequenced in a study of OX40 agonist ivuxolimab in advanced cancers. Some clones are missing from TCRdb's copy, which holds only in-frame ones; the method was immunoSEQ multiplex PCR. The data show 50,000 to 65,000 clones, 81% seen once. The source material was CD4+ or CD8+ T cells sorted from blood, sampled in a trial of the OX40 agonist ivuxolimab. These receptors were obtained from an adult with an advanced solid tumor such as melanoma, head and neck, liver or kidney cancer.

This chain uses TRBV9 with TRBJ2-3; the D gene could be TRBD1 or TRBD2 (5 bases each). The CDR3 has 20 amino acids. From germline, CDR1 is SGDLS and CDR2 YYNGEE. V lost 3 bases, J lost 0 bases, and 26 bases lay in between. The CDR3 here is CASSARGRSRASYSTDTQYF. For the CDR3, the DNA is TGTGCCAGCAGCGCACGGGGCCGATCCCGGGCTAGTTATAGCACAGATACGCAGTATTTT.

The rearrangement joins TRBV11-2 to TRBJ2-1; D may be TRBD2 (6 bases). Per germline, CDR1 SGHAT and CDR2 FQNNGV. This CDR3 region has 13 residues. The V end was cut by 0 bases, the J end by 13 bases, with 13 bases between. The CDR3 DNA reads TGTGCCAGCAGCTTAGAGGAGGGTAGCACTCAGTTCTTC. Residues: CASSLEEGSTQFF.

V gene TRBV10-3 combines with J gene TRBJ2-7; D is perhaps TRBD2 (7 bases). The CDR3 consists of 15 residues. Trimming removed 7 bases from V and 10 bases from J, with 26 bases in between. Per the germline V gene, CDR1 is ENHRY and CDR2 is SYGVKD. CDR3 region: CAITRGGGVREIQYF. The CDR3 DNA follows: TGTGCCATCACCCGAGGGGGGGGAGTCAGGGAAATCCAGTACTTC.

The V and J genes are TRBV5-1 and TRBJ1-1; weak D call: TRBD1 (6 bases). CDR3 length equals 13 residues. Germline CDR1 SGHRS, CDR2 YFSETQ. The V end was cut by 4 bases, the J end by 3 bases, with 10 bases between. This CDR3 is CASSLRTDTEAFF. CDR3 bases: TGCGCCAGCAGCCTTCGGACAGACACTGAAGCTTTCTTT.

The chain recombines TRBV15 with TRBJ1-3, with TRBD1 as a possible D gene (6 bases). The V end lost 1 base, the J end lost 1 base, and 11 bases lay between the germline ends. The CDR3 length is 16 residues. The germline V gene encodes CDR1 LNHNV and CDR2 YYDKDF (reference sequence). DNA of the CDR3: TGTGCCACCAGCAGAGGTCGACAGGCTTCTGGAAACACCATATATTTT. It specifies CATSRGRQASGNTIYF.

The genes are TRBV7-9 and TRBJ2-7; 7 bases match TRBD1. The CDR3 loop spans 12 amino acids. CDR1 and CDR2 (germline): SEHNR, FQNEAQ (reference sequence). With 10 bases clipped from V and 3 bases from J, the junction kept 6 bases outside the gene matches. CDR3 DNA sequence: TGTGCCATCGGGACAGATTACTACGAGCAGTACTTC. This encodes CAIGTDYYEQYF.

This clone was recorded only once. The J gene is TRBJ2-7, the V gene TRBV7-2; no clear D gene. Trimming removed 3 bases from V and 0 bases from J, with 15 bases in between. The CDR3 totals 16 residues. CDR1 and CDR2 from the germline V gene are SGHTA and FQGNSA. The CDR3 DNA sequence: TGTGCCAGCAGCTTCAGCCCCGGGCTCCCCTCCTACGAGCAGTACTTC. Translated: CASSFSPGLPSYEQYF.

This sequence joins TRBV7-7 and TRBJ2-5; 13 bases agree with TRBD2. This CDR3 region has 15 residues. The V gene's germline CDR1 is SSHAT and CDR2 FNYEAQ (reference sequence). V shed 5 bases and J 4 bases; nucleotides not matched to a gene: 4. The DNA for the CDR3 is TGTGCCAGCAGCCGGGGACTAGCGGGGCTAGAGACCCAGTACTTC. This gives the protein CASSRGLAGLETQYF. Full variable domain (rest looked up from reference TRBV7-7 and TRBJ2-5): GAGVSQSPRYKVTKRGQDVTLRCDPISSHATLYWYQQALGQGPEFLTYFNYEAQPDKSGLPSDRFSAERPEGSISTLTIQRTEQRDSAMYRCASSRGLAGLETQYFGPGTRLLVL.